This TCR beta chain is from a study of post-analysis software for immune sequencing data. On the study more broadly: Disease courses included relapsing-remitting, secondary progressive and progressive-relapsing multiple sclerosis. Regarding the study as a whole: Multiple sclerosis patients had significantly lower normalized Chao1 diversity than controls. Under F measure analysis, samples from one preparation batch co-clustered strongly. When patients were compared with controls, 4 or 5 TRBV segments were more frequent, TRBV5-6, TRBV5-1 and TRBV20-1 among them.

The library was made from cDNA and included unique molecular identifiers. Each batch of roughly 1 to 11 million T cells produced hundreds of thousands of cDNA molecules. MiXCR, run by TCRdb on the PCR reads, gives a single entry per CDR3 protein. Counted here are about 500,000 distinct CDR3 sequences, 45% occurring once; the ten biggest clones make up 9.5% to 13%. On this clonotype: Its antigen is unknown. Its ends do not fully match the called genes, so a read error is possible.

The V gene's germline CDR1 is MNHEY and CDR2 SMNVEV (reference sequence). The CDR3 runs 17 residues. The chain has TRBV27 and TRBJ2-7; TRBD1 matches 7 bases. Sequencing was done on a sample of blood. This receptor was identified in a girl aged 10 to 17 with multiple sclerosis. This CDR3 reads CAGSSRLQGTSSYEQYF. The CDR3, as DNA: TGTGCCGGCAGTTCTCGGTTACAGGGGACATCCTCCTACGAGCAGTACTTC.